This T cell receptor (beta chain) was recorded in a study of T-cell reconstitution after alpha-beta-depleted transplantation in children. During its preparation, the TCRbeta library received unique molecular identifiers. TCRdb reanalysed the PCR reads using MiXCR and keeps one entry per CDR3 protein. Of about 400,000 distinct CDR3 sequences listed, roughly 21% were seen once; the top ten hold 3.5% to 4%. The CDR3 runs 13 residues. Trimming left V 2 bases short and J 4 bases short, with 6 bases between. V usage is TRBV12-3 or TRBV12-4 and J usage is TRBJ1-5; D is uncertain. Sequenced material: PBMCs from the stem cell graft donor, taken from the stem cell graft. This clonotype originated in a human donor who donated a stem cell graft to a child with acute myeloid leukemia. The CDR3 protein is CASSLSWNQPQHF. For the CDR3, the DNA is TGTGCCAGCAGTTTATCTTGGAATCAGCCCCAGCATTTT.